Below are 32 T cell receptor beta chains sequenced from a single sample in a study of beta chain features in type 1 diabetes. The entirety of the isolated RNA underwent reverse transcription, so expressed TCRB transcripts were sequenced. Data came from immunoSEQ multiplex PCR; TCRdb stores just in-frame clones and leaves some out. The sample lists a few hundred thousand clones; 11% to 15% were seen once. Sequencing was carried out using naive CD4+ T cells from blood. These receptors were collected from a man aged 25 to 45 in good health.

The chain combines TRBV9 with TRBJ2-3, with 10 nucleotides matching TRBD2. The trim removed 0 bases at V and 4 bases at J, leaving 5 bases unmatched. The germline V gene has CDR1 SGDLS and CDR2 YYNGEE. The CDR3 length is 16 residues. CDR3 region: CASSVVLAGGPDTQYF. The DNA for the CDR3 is TGTGCCAGCAGCGTAGTATTAGCGGGGGGCCCAGATACGCAGTATTTT.

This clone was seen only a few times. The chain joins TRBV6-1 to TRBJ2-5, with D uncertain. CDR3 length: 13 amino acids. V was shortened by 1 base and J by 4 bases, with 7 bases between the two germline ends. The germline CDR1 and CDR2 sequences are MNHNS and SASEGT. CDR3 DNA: TGTGCCAGCAGTGAAGGGGTGCGAGAGACCCAGTACTTC. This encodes CASSEGVRETQYF.

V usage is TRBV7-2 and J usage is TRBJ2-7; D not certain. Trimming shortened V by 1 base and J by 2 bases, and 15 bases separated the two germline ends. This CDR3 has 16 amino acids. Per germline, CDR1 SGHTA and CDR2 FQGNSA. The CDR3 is CASSLVPFGKAYEQYF. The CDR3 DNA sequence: TGTGCCAGCAGCTTAGTTCCCTTCGGTAAGGCCTACGAGCAGTACTTC.

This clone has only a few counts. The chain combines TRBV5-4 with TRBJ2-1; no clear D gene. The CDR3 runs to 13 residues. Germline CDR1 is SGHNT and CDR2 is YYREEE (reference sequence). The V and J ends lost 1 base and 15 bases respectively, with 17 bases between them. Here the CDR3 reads CASSLYDARSLFF. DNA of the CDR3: TGTGCCAGCAGCTTGTACGACGCCCGCTCGCTGTTCTTC.

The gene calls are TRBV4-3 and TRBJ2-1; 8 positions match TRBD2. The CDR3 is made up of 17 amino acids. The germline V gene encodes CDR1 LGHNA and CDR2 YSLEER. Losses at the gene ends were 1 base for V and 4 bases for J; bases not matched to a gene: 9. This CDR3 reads CASSQALTSGSYNEQFF. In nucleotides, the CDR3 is TGCGCCAGCAGCCAAGCGCTAACTAGCGGATCTTACAATGAGCAGTTCTTC.

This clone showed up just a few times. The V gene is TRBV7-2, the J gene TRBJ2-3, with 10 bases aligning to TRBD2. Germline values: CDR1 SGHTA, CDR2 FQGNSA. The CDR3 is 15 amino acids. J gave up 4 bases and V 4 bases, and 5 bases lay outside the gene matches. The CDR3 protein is CASSYSSGSADTQYF. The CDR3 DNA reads TGTGCCAGCAGCTACTCTAGCGGGAGCGCAGATACGCAGTATTTT. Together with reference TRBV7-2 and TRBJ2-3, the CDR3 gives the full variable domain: GAGVSQSPSNKVTEKGKDVELRCDPISGHTALYWYRQSLGQGLEFLIYFQGNSAPDKSGLPSDRFSAERTGGSVSTLTIQRTQQEDSAVYLCASSYSSGSADTQYFGPGTRLTVL.

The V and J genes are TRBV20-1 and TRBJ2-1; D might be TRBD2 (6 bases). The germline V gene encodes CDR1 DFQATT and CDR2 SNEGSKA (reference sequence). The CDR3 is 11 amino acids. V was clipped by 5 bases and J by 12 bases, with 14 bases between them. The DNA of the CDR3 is TGCAGTGCTGCGGGGACCCAGACGCAGTTCTTC. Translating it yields CSAAGTQTQFF.

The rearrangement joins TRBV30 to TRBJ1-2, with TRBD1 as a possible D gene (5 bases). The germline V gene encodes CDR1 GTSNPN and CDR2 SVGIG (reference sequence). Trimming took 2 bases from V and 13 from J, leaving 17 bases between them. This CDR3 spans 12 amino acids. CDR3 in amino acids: CAWSSARDAVTF. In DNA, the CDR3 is TGTGCCTGGAGTTCCGCCAGGGACGCAGTCACCTTC.

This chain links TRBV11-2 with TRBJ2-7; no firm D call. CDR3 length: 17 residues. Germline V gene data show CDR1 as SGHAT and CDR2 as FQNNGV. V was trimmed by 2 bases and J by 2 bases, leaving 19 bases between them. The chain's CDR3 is CASSLFFPLAQTYEQYF. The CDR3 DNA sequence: TGTGCCAGCAGCTTATTTTTTCCTTTGGCACAAACCTACGAGCAGTACTTC.

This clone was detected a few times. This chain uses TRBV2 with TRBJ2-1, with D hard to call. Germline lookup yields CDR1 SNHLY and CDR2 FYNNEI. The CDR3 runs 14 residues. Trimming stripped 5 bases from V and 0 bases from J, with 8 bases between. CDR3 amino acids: CASSLESSYNEQFF. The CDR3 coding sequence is TGTGCCAGCAGTTTGGAAAGCTCCTACAATGAGCAGTTCTTC.

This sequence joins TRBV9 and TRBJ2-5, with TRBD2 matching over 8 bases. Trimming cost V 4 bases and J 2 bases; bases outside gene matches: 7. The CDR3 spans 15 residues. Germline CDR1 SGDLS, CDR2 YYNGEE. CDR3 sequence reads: CASSPSSGKQETQYF. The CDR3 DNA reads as TGTGCCAGCAGCCCCAGTAGCGGGAAACAAGAGACCCAGTACTTC.

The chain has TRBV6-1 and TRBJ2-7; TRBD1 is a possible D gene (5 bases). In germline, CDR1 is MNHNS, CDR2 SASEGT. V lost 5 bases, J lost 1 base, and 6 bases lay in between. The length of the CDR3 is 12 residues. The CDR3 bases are TGTGCCAGCAGTTGGACATCCTACGAGCAGTACTTC. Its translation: CASSWTSYEQYF.

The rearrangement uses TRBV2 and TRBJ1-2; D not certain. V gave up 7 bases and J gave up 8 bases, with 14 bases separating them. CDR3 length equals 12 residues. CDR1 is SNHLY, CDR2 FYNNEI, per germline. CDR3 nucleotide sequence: TGTGCCAGCAAATTATCAGAAGGCGGCTACACCTTC. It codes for CASKLSEGGYTF.

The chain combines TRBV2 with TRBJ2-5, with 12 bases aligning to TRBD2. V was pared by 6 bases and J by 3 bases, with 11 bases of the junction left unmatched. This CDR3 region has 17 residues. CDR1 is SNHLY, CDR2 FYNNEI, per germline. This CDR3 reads CASRSSGRALIEETQYF. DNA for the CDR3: TGTGCCAGCAGATCTAGCGGGAGGGCGTTAATTGAAGAGACCCAGTACTTC.

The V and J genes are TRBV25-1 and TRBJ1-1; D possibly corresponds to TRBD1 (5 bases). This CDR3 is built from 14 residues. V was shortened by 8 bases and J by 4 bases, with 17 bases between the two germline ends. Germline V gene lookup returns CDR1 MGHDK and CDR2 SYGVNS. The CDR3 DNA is TGTGCCAGCGGGGGGATGGGGGTAGGCACTGAAGCTTTCTTT. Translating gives CASGGMGVGTEAFF.

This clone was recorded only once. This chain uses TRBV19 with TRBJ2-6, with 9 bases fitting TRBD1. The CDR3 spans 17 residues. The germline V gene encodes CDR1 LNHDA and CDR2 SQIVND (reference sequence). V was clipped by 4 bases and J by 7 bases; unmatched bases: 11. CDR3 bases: TGTGCCAGTAGTACCGGGACAGGGTTAAAAGACGCCAACGTCCTGACTTTC. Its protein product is CASSTGTGLKDANVLTF. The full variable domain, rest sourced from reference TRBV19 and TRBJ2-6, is DGGITQSPKYLFRKEGQNVTLSCEQNLNHDAMYWYRQDPGQGLRLIYYSQIVNDFQKGDIAEGYSVSREKKESFPLTVTSAQKNPTAFYLCASSTGTGLKDANVLTFGAGSRLTVL.

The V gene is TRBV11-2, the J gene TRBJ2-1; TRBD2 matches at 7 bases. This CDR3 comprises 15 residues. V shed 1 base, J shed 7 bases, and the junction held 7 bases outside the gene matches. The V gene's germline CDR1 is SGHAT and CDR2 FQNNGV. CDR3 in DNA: TGTGCCAGCAGCTTAGGCGGACTAGGTTCTAATGAGCAGTTCTTC. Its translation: CASSLGGLGSNEQFF.

The CDR3 region is CASRQKVKQYF. The CDR3 DNA sequence: TGTGCCAGCCGACAAAAGGTTAAGCAGTACTTC. The chain recombines TRBV7-2 with TRBJ2-7; D is uncertain. Trimming pared 8 bases from V and 8 bases from J, leaving 13 bases between. The CDR3 spans 11 residues. CDR1 and CDR2 (germline): SGHTA, FQGNSA.

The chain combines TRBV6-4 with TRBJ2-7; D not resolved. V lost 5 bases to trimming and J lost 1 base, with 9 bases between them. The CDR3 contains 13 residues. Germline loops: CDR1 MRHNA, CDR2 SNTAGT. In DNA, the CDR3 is TGTGCCAGCAGTCAAAACCCTTCCTACGAGCAGTACTTC. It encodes CASSQNPSYEQYF.

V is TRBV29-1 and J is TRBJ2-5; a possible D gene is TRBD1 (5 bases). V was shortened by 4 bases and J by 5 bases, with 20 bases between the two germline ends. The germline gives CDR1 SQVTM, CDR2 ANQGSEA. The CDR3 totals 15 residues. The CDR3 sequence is CSVVKVQGPGETQYF. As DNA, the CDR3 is TGCAGCGTTGTAAAAGTACAAGGCCCAGGGGAGACCCAGTACTTC.

The CDR3 reads CASSSKLDSEAFF. CDR3 nucleotides: TGTGCCAGCAGTTCCAAACTCGACAGTGAAGCTTTCTTT. This chain uses TRBV6-5 with TRBJ1-1; D is possibly TRBD1 (5 bases). V lost 4 bases and J 7 bases, leaving 13 bases between the germline ends. The CDR3 runs 13 residues. CDR1 is MNHEY, CDR2 SVGAGI, per germline.

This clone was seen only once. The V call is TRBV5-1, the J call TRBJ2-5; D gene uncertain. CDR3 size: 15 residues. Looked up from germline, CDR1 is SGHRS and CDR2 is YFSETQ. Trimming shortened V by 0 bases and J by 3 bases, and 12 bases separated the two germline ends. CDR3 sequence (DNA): TGCGCCAGCAGCTTGGCAAAGGGCTTAGAAGAGACCCAGTACTTC. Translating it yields CASSLAKGLEETQYF.

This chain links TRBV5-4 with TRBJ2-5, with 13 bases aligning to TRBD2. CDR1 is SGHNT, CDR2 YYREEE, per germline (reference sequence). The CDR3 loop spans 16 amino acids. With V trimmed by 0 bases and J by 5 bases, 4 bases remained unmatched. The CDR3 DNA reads TGTGCCAGCAGCTTGGGAGGACTAGCGGGAGTGGAGACCCAGTACTTC. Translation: CASSLGGLAGVETQYF.

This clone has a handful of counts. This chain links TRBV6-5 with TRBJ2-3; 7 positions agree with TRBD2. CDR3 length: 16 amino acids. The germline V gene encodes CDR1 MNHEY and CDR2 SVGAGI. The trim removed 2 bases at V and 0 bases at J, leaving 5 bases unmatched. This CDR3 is CASSYHGGTSTDTQYF. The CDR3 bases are TGTGCCAGCAGTTACCACGGGGGGACTAGCACAGATACGCAGTATTTT.

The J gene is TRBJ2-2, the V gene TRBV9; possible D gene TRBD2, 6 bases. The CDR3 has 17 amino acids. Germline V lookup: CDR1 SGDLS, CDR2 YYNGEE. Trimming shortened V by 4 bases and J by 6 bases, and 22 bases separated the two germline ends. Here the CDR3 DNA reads TGTGCCAGCAGCCGAGGAGGAGGGAAGTTTGACTCCGGGGAGCTGTTTTTT. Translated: CASSRGGGKFDSGELFF.

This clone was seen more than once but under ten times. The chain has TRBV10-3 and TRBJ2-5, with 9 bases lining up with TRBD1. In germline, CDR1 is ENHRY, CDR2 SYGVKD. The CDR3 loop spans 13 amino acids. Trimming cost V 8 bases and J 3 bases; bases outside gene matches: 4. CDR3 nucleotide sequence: TGTGCCATCGGGGGGACAGGGAAAGAGACCCAGTACTTC. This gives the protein CAIGGTGKETQYF.

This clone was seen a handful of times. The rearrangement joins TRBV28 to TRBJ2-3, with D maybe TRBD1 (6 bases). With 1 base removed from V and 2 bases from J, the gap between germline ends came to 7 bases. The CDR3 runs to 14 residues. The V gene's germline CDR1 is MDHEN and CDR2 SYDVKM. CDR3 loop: CASSLSGDTDTQYF. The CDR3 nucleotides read TGTGCCAGCAGTTTATCAGGGGACACAGATACGCAGTATTTT. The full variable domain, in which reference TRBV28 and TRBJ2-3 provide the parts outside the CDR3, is DVKVTQSSRYLVKRTGEKVFLECVQDMDHENMFWYRQDPGLGLRLIYFSYDVKMKEKGDIPEGYSVSREKKERFSLILESASTNQTSMYLCASSLSGDTDTQYFGPGTRLTVL.

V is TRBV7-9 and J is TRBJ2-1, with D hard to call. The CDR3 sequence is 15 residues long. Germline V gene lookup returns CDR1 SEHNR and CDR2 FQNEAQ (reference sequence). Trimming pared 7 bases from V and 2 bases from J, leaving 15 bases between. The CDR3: CASTLTSFAYNEQFF. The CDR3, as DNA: TGTGCCAGCACCCTGACCAGTTTCGCCTACAATGAGCAGTTCTTC.

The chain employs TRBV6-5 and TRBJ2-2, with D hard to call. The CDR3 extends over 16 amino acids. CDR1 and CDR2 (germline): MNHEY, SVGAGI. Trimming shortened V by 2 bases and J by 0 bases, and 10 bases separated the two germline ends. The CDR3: CASSYRHFANTGELFF. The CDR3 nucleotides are TGTGCCAGCAGTTACCGACATTTCGCGAACACCGGGGAGCTGTTTTTT.

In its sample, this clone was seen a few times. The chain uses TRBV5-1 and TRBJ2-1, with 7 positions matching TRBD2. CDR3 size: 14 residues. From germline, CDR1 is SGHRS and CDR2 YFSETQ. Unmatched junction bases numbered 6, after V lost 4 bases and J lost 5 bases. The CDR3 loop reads CASSPEAGNNEQFF. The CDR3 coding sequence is TGCGCCAGCAGCCCAGAAGCGGGGAACAATGAGCAGTTCTTC.

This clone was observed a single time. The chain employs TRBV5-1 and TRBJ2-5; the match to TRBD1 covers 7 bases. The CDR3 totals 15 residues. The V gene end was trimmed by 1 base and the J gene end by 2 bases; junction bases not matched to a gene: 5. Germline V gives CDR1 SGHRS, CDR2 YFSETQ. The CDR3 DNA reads TGCGCCAGCAGCTTGAGTCCGACAGGGCAAGAGACCCAGTACTTC. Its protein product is CASSLSPTGQETQYF.

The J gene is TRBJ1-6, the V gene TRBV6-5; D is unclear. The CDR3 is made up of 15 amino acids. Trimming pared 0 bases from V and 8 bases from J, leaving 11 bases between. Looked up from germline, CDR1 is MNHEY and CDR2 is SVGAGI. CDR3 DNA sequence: TGTGCCAGCAGTTACTCGAGCAGGAACGATTCACCCCTCCACTTT. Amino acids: CASSYSSRNDSPLHF.